These 21 T cell receptor beta chains were sequenced from one sample in a study of molecular identifiers for immune sequencing clone quantification. Each CDR3 protein gets one entry after TCRdb re-called the PCR reads with MiXCR. The data hold about 630,000 distinct CDR3 sequences, with 25% observed a single time. The sequencing input was naive CD8+ T cells from blood, with Jurkat cell RNA spiked in. Described subset: FACS-sorted CD8+CD4-CCR7+CD45RA+ naive T cells. The receptors were sampled from a human donor in good health. Some libraries in this study had Jurkat cell RNA spiked in.

As to this clonotype: Since a much larger clone is just one base distant, this may be a read error. J is TRBJ2-3 and V is TRBV6-6; 7 nucleotides agree with TRBD1. The CDR3 is 14 residues long. After removal of 2 bases from V and 10 bases from J, the junction contained 9 bases not matched to a gene. CDR1 and CDR2 from the germline V gene are MNHNY and SVGAGI (reference sequence). CDR3 sequence: CASSYGTAGDPQYF. The DNA of the CDR3 is TGTGCCAGCAGTTACGGGACAGCCGGCGACCCGCAGTATTTT.

For this clonotype: This may come from a read error, since a much larger clone is one base off. This likely comes from a read error, as the CDR3 has no conserved phenylalanine or tryptophan at its end. The V call is TRBV6-5, the J call TRBJ1-1; the D is unclear. The germline CDR1 and CDR2 sequences are MNHEY and SVGAGI. V was shortened by 6 bases and J by 2 bases, with 16 bases between the two germline ends. The CDR3 extends over 15 amino acids. The CDR3 is CASSSLGESNTEAFS. CDR3 nucleotide sequence: TGTGCCAGCAGCTCCCTGGGCGAGAGTAACACTGAAGCTTTCTCT.

The chain links TRBV7-9 to TRBJ2-2, with D maybe TRBD1 (5 bases). The CDR3 runs 16 residues. The germline CDR1 and CDR2 sequences are SEHNR and FQNEAQ (reference sequence). Trimming removed 1 base at V and 7 bases at J, with 16 bases between. CDR3 nucleotides: TGTGCCAGCAGCTTAGTCCGCCAGGGAAGGATCGGGGAGCTGTTTTTT. Encoded protein: CASSLVRQGRIGELFF.

This clonotype occurred a few times. Compared with germline, one end of the junction differs, possibly owing to a read error. This chain connects TRBV20-1 to TRBJ1-1; 10 nucleotides match TRBD1. Looked up from germline, CDR1 is DFQATT and CDR2 is SNEGSKA (reference sequence). The CDR3 is 15 residues long. The CDR3 DNA reads TGCAGTGCTAGAGACACGGACAGGGGGAAAACTGAGGCTTTCTTT. This gives the protein CSARDTDRGKTEAFF.

This clonotype was detected a few times. The chain has TRBV2 and TRBJ1-3; 7 bases map to TRBD1. Losses at the gene ends were 6 bases for V and 0 bases for J; bases not matched to a gene: 17. The CDR3 length is 19 residues. From germline, CDR1 is SNHLY and CDR2 FYNNEI. The CDR3 reads CASSRFTGTETSSGNTIYF. CDR3 nucleotides: TGTGCCAGCAGCCGCTTTACCGGGACAGAAACCTCCTCTGGAAACACCATATATTTT.

In its sample, this clonotype was seen a few times. The chain links TRBV10-1 to TRBJ2-7; D is ambiguous. The CDR3 has 12 residues. Trimming shortened V by 2 bases and J by 4 bases, and 6 bases separated the two germline ends. Germline CDR1 WNHNN, CDR2 SYGVQD (reference sequence). The CDR3 DNA follows: TGCGCCAGCAGTGAGGATAATTACGAGCAGTACTTC. Protein product: CASSEDNYEQYF.

This clonotype was found a few times. The chain employs TRBV6-2 or TRBV6-3 and TRBJ2-7; tentatively, D is TRBD1 (6 bases). Germline V gives CDR1 MNHEY, CDR2 SVGEGT. The CDR3 is made up of 14 amino acids. The ends were cut back, 5 bases at V and 5 bases at J, with 16 bases in the middle. In nucleotides, the CDR3 is TGTGCCAGCAGTCAATATCGGACAGACGACGAGCAGTACTTC. Translated: CASSQYRTDDEQYF.

As to this clonotype: This could be a read error, since a much larger clone is one nucleotide away. This chain uses TRBV6-2 or TRBV6-3 with TRBJ2-3, with no clear D. CDR3 length: 14 residues. CDR1 MNHEY and CDR2 SVGEGT come from the germline V gene. CDR3 DNA sequence: TGTGCCAGCAGTCGTTCGGGTAACACAGCTACGCAGTATTTT. Residues: CASSRSGNTATQYF.

This clonotype was counted only a few times. This chain connects TRBV12-3 or TRBV12-4 to TRBJ2-5, with TRBD2 identical over 10 bases. The CDR3 has 15 residues. V lost 4 bases and J lost 2; bases outside the gene matches: 4. The CDR3 nucleotides read TGTGCCAGCAGTTCAGCGGGGGGGCCGCAAGAGACCCAGTACTTC. This translates into CASSSAGGPQETQYF.

Of note for this clonotype: Possible read error: a much larger clone is one base away. This sequence joins TRBV4-1 and TRBJ2-5; 11 bases line up with TRBD2. CDR1 MGHRA and CDR2 YSYEKL come from the germline V gene. The CDR3 has 17 residues. The CDR3 spells CASSHLAGGSNQGTQYF. For the CDR3, the DNA is TGCGCCAGCAGCCACCTAGCGGGGGGAAGTAACCAAGGGACCCAGTACTTC.

At least ten counts were recorded for this clonotype. The chain is built from TRBV12-3 or TRBV12-4 and TRBJ2-2; no definite D call. V shed 7 bases and J shed 1 base, with 4 bases lying between them. This CDR3 has 12 residues. The CDR3 DNA is TGTGCCAGCACCCGGAACACCGGGGAGCTGTTTTTT. It is translated as CASTRNTGELFF.

This clonotype was seen at least ten times. V is TRBV27 and J is TRBJ1-1; D might be TRBD1 (6 bases). Germline CDR1 is MNHEY and CDR2 is SMNVEV (reference sequence). CDR3 length equals 15 residues. With 6 bases removed from V and 2 bases from J, the gap between germline ends came to 16 bases. This chain's CDR3 is CASRSMAGVNTEAFF. Written as DNA, the CDR3 is TGTGCCAGCAGGAGTATGGCAGGGGTCAACACTGAAGCTTTCTTT.

In its sample, this clonotype was seen many times. The chain recombines TRBV28 with TRBJ2-7; TRBD1 matches at 9 bases. This CDR3 has 15 amino acids. Germline V gives CDR1 MDHEN, CDR2 SYDVKM. V was clipped by 7 bases and J by 0 bases; unmatched bases: 7. The CDR3 loop is CASTVGQGSSYEQYF. For the CDR3, the DNA is TGTGCCAGCACCGTGGGACAGGGCTCCTCCTACGAGCAGTACTTC.

At least ten counts were recorded for this clonotype. The J gene is TRBJ2-2, the V gene TRBV12-3 or TRBV12-4, with D possibly matching TRBD1 (5 bases). The CDR3 is made up of 15 amino acids. The ends were cut back, 5 bases at V and 1 base at J, with 11 bases in the middle. The CDR3 DNA follows: TGTGCCAGCAGTGCCTACAGGAAGAACACCGGGGAGCTGTTTTTT. As protein: CASSAYRKNTGELFF.

The V call is TRBV7-6, the J call TRBJ2-5, with 12 nucleotides matching TRBD2. The CDR3 is 18 residues long. Germline-derived CDR1 and CDR2 are SGHVS and FNYEAQ. The V and J ends lost 1 base and 3 bases, in that order; junction bases with no gene match: 9. CDR3 residues: CASSLVPSLAGGEETQYF. The CDR3 DNA is TGTGCCAGCAGCTTAGTTCCGAGTCTAGCGGGGGGGGAAGAGACCCAGTACTTC.

This rearrangement joins TRBV19 to TRBJ1-5, with 7 bases fitting TRBD1. Germline V gene sequence: CDR1 LNHDA, CDR2 SQIVND (reference sequence). The CDR3 has 14 amino acids. The junction had 6 bases not matched to a gene; V was cut back by 8 bases and J by 2 bases. The CDR3 region is CASLGGAGNQPQHF. In nucleotides, the CDR3 is TGTGCCAGTCTAGGGGGCGCGGGCAATCAGCCCCAGCATTTT. The entire variable domain, with the rest obtained from reference TRBV19 and TRBJ1-5, is as follows: DGGITQSPKYLFRKEGQNVTLSCEQNLNHDAMYWYRQDPGQGLRLIYYSQIVNDFQKGDIAEGYSVSREKKESFPLTVTSAQKNPTAFYLCASLGGAGNQPQHFGDGTRLSIL.

The sample holds many counts of this clonotype. The V and J genes are TRBV4-3 and TRBJ2-6; D unresolved. Germline-derived CDR1 and CDR2 are LGHNA and YSLEER. V was pared by 0 bases and J by 0 bases, with 9 bases between. The CDR3 is 17 amino acids. CDR3 sequence reads: CASSQDLSSSGANVLTF. DNA of the CDR3: TGCGCCAGCAGCCAAGATCTTTCCAGCTCTGGGGCCAACGTCCTGACTTTC.

The chain is built from TRBV19 and TRBJ2-1; D may be TRBD1 (6 bases). The CDR3 contains 18 residues. V was trimmed by 5 bases and J by 4 bases, leaving 24 bases between them. CDR1 is LNHDA, CDR2 SQIVND, per germline (reference sequence). CDR3 in amino acids: CASSGRTVSDPWYNEQFF. Here the CDR3 DNA reads TGTGCCAGTAGTGGCCGGACAGTATCAGATCCCTGGTACAATGAGCAGTTCTTC.

This clonotype was counted once. A read error may explain this, as a much larger clone is one base away. The chain uses TRBV28 and TRBJ2-7; TRBD1 might be the D (5 bases). Germline values: CDR1 MDHEN, CDR2 SYDVKM. The CDR3 length is 14 residues. The CDR3 protein is CASSLTRATYGQYF. The DNA of the CDR3 is TGTGCCAGCAGTTTAACCAGGGCCACCTACGGGCAGTACTTC.

V and J are TRBV27 and TRBJ2-1; 10 bases are shared with TRBD2. The CDR3 contains 13 residues. The J segment lost 4 bases and the V segment lost 10 bases, leaving 4 bases of the junction unmatched. CDR1 and CDR2 (germline): MNHEY, SMNVEV (reference sequence). The CDR3 DNA follows: TGTGCCACCCAGCGGGAGGGGTACAATGAGCAGTTCTTC. Its protein is CATQREGYNEQFF.

CDR3 DNA: TGTGCCAGCAGACGCGATGCCCAACGGGCCTACAATGAGCAGTTCTTC. Amino acid sequence: CASRRDAQRAYNEQFF. The rearrangement joins TRBV6-2 or TRBV6-3 to TRBJ2-1, with D unclear. CDR1 and CDR2 from the germline V gene are MNHEY and SVGEGT. Trimming removed 6 bases at V and 2 bases at J, with 17 bases between. This CDR3 comprises 16 residues.